A single sample is the source of the 8 T cell receptor delta chains below, sequenced in a study of gamma-delta T cells after stem cell transplantation. TCRdb reprocessed the RT-PCR reads through CATT. This sample has some 1,200 delta-chain clones, with 2.5% to 3.5% found just once. The sequenced material came from gamma-delta T cells. The receptors stem from a human donor. It is not recorded whose cells these are; they may come from a transplant donor.

Remarks on this clone: A far more abundant clone sits one base away, making this likely a read error. This CDR3 is also generated by other DNA sequences in the sample. The chain employs TRDV2 and TRDJ1, with 13 positions matching TRDD3. Germline V gives CDR1 GEAIGNYY, CDR2 EKD. The CDR3 runs to 17 residues. The CDR3: CACDTLLGDTDTDKLIF. CDR3 DNA: TGTGCCTGCGACACCCTACTGGGGGATACGGACACCGATAAACTCATCTTT.

About this clone: This DNA's translation and the protein TCRdb lists, from a much larger clone, do not match at residue 11, likely due to a read error; the protein shown is translated from the DNA. The rearrangement uses TRDV2 and TRDJ1; D is undetermined. Trimming removed 3 bases at V and 3 bases at J, with 19 bases between. This CDR3 contains 16 residues. Germline CDR1 and CDR2: GEAIGNYY and EKD. DNA for the CDR3: TGTGCCTGTGACTCAATCTCTGGACGGGCCGCCGATAAACTCATCTTT. Encoded protein: CACDSISGRAADKLIF.

Points on this clone: For this DNA, TCRdb reports the protein of a much larger clone, which diverges at residue 3, most likely from a read error; the protein presented here is translated directly from the DNA. This rearrangement joins TRDV2 to TRDJ1; D possibly corresponds to TRDD3 (5 bases). CDR1 GEAIGNYY and CDR2 EKD come from the germline V gene. The CDR3 totals 18 residues. This chain's CDR3 is CAGDTVRGWGSADDKLIF. In DNA, the CDR3 is TGTGCCGGTGACACCGTACGTGGATGGGGCTCGGCGGACGATAAACTCATCTTT.

In the case of this clone: A far larger clone is only one base removed, so a read error is likely. At the DNA level, this CDR3 is encoded by other sequences in the same sample as well. The chain employs TRDV2 and TRDJ1, with 7 bases fitting TRDD3. This CDR3 comprises 15 residues. Per germline, CDR1 GEAIGNYY and CDR2 EKD. V lost 0 bases to trimming and J lost 0 bases; unmatched junction nucleotides: 3. CDR3 in amino acids: CACDTVGGYTDKLIF. The CDR3 region has the DNA TGTGCCTGTGACACCGTAGGGGGATACACCGATAAACTCATCTTT.

This clone came up a few times. The protein in TCRdb stems from a much larger clone and differs at residue 3 from this DNA's translation, likely a read error; here the protein is translated from the DNA. CDR3 amino acids: CAWDTVWGSLSWDTRQMFF. The CDR3 region has the DNA TGTGCCTGGGACACCGTCTGGGGGAGTCTTTCCTGGGACACCCGACAGATGTTTTTC. The rearrangement joins TRDV2 to TRDJ3; 8 nucleotides align to TRDD3. The CDR3 totals 19 residues. Germline V gene sequence: CDR1 GEAIGNYY, CDR2 EKD.

The J gene is TRDJ3, the V gene TRDV2; 8 positions agree with TRDD3. Germline trimming cut 1 base from V and 0 bases from J; bases unmatched to any gene: 13. Germline-derived CDR1 and CDR2 are GEAIGNYY and EKD. CDR3 length equals 21 residues. The CDR3 reads CACDTVAGGTNSSWDTRQMFF. The CDR3 DNA reads TGTGCCTGTGACACAGTGGCTGGGGGAACCAACAGCTCCTGGGACACCCGACAGATGTTTTTC.

On this clone: The amino acid sequence in TCRdb belongs to a much larger clone and departs from this DNA's translation at residue 13, likely a sequencing read error; the sequence shown is translated from the DNA. This chain connects TRDV2 to TRDJ3, with D perhaps matching TRDD3 (6 bases). CDR3 length: 19 amino acids. The germline V gene has CDR1 GEAIGNYY and CDR2 EKD. CDR3 protein: CACDRVAGESSWGTRQMFF. The CDR3 nucleotides read TGTGCCTGTGACAGAGTGGCTGGGGAAAGCTCCTGGGGCACCCGACAGATGTTTTTC.

In the case of this clone: One base separates it from a far larger clone, so it is likely a read error. The chain has TRDV2 and TRDJ1; the D gene is possibly TRDD3 (6 bases). The CDR3 extends over 17 amino acids. Germline V CDR1 and CDR2: GEAIGNYY, EKD. This chain's CDR3 is CARDLVGASAITDKLIF. CDR3 nucleotides: TGTGCCCGTGACCTCGTGGGGGCTTCGGCAATCACCGATAAACTCATCTTT.